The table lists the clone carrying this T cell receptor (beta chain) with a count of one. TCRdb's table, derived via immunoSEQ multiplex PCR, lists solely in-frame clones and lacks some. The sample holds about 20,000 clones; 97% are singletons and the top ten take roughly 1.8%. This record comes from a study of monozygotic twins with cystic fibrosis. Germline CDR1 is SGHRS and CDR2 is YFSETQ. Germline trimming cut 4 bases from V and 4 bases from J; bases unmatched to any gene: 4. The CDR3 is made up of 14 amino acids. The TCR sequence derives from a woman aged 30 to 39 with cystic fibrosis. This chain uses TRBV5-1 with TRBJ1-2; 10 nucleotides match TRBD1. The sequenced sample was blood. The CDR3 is CASSTDRGSYGYTF. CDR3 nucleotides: TGCGCCAGCAGCACGGACAGGGGGAGCTATGGCTACACCTTC. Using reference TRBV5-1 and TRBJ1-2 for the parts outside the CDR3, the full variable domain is KAGVTQTPRYLIKTRGQQVTLSCSPISGHRSVSWYQQTPGQGLQFLFEYFSETQRNKGNFPGRFSGRQFSNSRSEMNVSTLELGDSALYLCASSTDRGSYGYTFGSGTRLTVV.